This TCR beta chain was recorded in a study of cytomegalovirus exposure and HLA in healthy donors. Study details: Findings of an earlier analysis included over 95 million unique TCR beta sequences from roughly 200 million T cells. From donors who were HLA-typed, an early data release held approximately 80 million unique TCRs.

Regarding the study as a whole: It was taken for granted in presence/absence analyses that sequencing depth across donors was roughly uniform.

Note on this clone: Its antigen remains unidentified.

PCR was performed using 60 Vbeta and 13 Jbeta primers. This table comes from immunoSEQ multiplex PCR, and its TCRdb copy is limited to in-frame clones, with some not included. Among some 130,000 clones listed, 60% to 80% were seen once. This CDR3 region has 16 residues. CDR1 MDHEN and CDR2 SYDVKM come from the germline V gene. V dropped 5 bases and J dropped 3 bases, with 20 bases sitting between them. The sequenced material came from PBMCs. This clonotype was sampled from a male donor in good health and CMV-seronegative. The V and J genes are TRBV28 and TRBJ2-7; D possibly corresponds to TRBD1 (5 bases). The CDR3, as DNA: TGTGCCAGCAGTCCAACCAGGGTTGGGCCCTTCTACGAGCAGTACTTC. Translation gives CASSPTRVGPFYEQYF. Looking up the rest from reference TRBV28 and TRBJ2-7 gives the full variable domain: DVKVTQSSRYLVKRTGEKVFLECVQDMDHENMFWYRQDPGLGLRLIYFSYDVKMKEKGDIPEGYSVSREKKERFSLILESASTNQTSMYLCASSPTRVGPFYEQYFGPGTRLTVT.